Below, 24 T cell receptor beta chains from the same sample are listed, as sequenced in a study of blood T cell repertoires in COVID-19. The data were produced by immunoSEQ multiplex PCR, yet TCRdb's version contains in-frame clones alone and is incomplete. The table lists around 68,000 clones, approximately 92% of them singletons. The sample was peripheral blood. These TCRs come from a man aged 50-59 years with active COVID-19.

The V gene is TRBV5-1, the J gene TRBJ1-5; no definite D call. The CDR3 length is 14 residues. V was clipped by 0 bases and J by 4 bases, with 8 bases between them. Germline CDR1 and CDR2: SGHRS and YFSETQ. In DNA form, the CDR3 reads TGCGCCAGCAGCTTGGATGGGAGAAATCAGCCCCAGCATTTT. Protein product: CASSLDGRNQPQHF.

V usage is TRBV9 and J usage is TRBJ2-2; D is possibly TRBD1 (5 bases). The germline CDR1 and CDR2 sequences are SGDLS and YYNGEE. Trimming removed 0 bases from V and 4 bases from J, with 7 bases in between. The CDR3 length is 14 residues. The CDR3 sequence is CASSVAGFTGELFF. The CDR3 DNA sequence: TGTGCCAGCAGCGTAGCAGGGTTCACCGGGGAGCTGTTTTTT.

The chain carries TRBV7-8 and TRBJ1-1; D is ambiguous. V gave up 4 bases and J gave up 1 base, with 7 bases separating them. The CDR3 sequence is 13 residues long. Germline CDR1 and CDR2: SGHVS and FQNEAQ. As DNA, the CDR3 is TGTGCCAGCAGCTCCCGGTCGAACACTGAAGCTTTCTTT. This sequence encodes CASSSRSNTEAFF.

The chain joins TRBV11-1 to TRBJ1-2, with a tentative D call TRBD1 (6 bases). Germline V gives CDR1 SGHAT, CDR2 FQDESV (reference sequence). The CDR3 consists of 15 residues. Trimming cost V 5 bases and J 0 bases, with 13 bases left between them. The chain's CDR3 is CASSPSRGPNYGYTF. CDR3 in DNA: TGTGCCAGCAGCCCATCCAGGGGACCTAACTATGGCTACACCTTC.

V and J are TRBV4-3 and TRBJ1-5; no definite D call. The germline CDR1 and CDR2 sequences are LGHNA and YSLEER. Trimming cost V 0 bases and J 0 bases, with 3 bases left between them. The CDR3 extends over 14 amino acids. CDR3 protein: CASSQEYSNQPQHF. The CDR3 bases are TGCGCCAGCAGCCAAGAGTATAGCAATCAGCCCCAGCATTTT.

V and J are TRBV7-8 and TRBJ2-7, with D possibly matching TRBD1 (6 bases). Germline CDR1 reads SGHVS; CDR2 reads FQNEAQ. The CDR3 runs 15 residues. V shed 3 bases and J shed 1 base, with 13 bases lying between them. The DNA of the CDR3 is TGTGCCAGCAGCTTTAAGCGACAGGATTCCTACGAGCAGTACTTC. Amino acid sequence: CASSFKRQDSYEQYF. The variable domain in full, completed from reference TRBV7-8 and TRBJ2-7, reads GAGVSQSPRYKVAKRGQDVALRCDPISGHVSLFWYQQALGQGPEFLTYFQNEAQLDKSGLPSDRFFAERPEGSVSTLKIQRTQQEDSAVYLCASSFKRQDSYEQYFGPGTRLTVT.

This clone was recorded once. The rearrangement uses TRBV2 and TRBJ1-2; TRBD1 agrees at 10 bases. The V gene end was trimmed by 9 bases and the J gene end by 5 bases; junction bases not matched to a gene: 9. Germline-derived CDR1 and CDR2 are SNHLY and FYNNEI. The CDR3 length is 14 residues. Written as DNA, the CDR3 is TGTGCCAGGATTACCGGGACAGGGGTTTATGGCTACACCTTC. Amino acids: CARITGTGVYGYTF. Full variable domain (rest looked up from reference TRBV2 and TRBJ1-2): EPEVTQTPSHQVTQMGQEVILRCVPISNHLYFYWYRQILGQKVEFLVSFYNNEISEKSEIFDDQFSVERPDGSNFTLKIRSTKLEDSAMYFCARITGTGVYGYTFGSGTRLTVV.

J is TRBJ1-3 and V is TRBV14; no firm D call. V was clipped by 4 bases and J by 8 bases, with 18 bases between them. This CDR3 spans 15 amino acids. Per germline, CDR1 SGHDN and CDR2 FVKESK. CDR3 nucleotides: TGTGCCAGCAGCCCATATTCAAACATAGGAGACACCATATATTTT. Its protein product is CASSPYSNIGDTIYF.

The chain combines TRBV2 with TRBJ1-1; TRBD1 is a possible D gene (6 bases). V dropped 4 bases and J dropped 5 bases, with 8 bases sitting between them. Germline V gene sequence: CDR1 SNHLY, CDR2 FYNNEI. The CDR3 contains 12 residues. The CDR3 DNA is TGTGCCAGCAGTGGGCAGGGGACTGAAGCTTTCTTT. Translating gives CASSGQGTEAFF.

This CDR3 is CASSLGGGAVTEAFF. The CDR3 DNA reads TGTGCCAGCAGCTTGGGGGGGGGCGCGGTCACTGAAGCTTTCTTT. The genes are TRBV7-2 and TRBJ1-1, with TRBD1 as a possible D gene (6 bases). Germline CDR1 is SGHTA and CDR2 is FQGNSA. V was shortened by 3 bases and J by 4 bases, with 15 bases between the two germline ends. The CDR3 sequence is 15 residues long.

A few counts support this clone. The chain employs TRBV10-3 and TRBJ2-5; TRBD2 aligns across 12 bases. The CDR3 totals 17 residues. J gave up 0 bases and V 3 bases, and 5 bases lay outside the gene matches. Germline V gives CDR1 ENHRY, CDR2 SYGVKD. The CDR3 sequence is CAISEELAGGYQETQYF. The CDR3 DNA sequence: TGTGCCATCAGTGAAGAGCTAGCGGGGGGGTACCAAGAGACCCAGTACTTC.

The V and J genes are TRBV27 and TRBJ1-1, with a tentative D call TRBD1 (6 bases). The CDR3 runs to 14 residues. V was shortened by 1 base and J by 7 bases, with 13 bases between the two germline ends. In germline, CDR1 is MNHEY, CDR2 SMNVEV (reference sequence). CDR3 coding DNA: TGTGCCAGCAGTTTATTGGGGGCCGGTAATGAAGCTTTCTTT. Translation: CASSLLGAGNEAFF.

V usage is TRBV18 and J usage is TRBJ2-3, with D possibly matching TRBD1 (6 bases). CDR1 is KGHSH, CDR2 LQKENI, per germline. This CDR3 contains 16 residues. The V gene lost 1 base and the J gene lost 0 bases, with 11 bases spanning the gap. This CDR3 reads CASSPLFGQSTDTQYF. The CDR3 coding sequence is TGTGCCAGCTCACCACTGTTCGGACAGAGCACAGATACGCAGTATTTT.

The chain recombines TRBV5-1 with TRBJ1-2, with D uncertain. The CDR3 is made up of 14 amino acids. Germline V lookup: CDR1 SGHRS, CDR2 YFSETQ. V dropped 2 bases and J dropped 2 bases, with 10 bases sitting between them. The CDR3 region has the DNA TGCGCCAGCAGCTTCGAAGCCGCAAACTATGGCTACACCTTC. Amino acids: CASSFEAANYGYTF.

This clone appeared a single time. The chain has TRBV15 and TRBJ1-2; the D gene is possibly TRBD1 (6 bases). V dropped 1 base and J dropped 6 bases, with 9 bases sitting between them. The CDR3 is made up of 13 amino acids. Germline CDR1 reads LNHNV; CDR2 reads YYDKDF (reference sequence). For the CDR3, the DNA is TGTGCCACCAGCAGAGGGGCAGGGGATGGCTACACCTTC. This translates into CATSRGAGDGYTF.

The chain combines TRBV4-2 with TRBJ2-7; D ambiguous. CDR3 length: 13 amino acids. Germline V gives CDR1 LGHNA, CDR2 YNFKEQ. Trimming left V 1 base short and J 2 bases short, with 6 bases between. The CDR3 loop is CASSQAGTYEQYF. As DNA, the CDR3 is TGTGCCAGCAGCCAAGCAGGAACCTACGAGCAGTACTTC.

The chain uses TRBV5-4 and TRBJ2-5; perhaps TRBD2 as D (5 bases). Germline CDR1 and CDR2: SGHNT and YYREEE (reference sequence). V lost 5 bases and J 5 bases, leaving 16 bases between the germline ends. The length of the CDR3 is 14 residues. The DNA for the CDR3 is TGTGCCAGCAGTTACACCGGTCCGGGGGAGACCCAGTACTTC. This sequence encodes CASSYTGPGETQYF.

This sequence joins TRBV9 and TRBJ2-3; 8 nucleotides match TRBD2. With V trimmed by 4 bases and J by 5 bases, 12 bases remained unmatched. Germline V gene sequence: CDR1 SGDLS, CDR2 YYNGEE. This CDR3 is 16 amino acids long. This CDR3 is CASSPLSGGAGDTQYF. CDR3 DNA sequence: TGTGCCAGCAGCCCCCTTTCGGGGGGGGCTGGAGATACGCAGTATTTT.

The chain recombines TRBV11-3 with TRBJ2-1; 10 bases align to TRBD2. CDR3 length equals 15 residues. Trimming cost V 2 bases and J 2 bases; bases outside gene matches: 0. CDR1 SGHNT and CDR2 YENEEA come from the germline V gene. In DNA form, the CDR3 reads TGTGCCAGCAGCTTAAGCGGGGGGGCCTACAATGAGCAGTTCTTC. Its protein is CASSLSGGAYNEQFF.

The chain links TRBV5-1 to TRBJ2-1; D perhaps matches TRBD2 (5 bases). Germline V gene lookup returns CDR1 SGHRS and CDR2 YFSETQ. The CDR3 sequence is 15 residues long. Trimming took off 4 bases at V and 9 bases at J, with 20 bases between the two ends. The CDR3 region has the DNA TGCGCCAGCAGCCCGGCGGACGGGGTTCGTGGTGAGCAGTTCTTC. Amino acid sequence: CASSPADGVRGEQFF.

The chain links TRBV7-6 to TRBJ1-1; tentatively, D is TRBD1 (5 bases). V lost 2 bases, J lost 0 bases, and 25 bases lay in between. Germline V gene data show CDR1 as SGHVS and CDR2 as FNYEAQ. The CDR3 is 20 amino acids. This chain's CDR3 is CASSLWFPGTRLVMNTEAFF. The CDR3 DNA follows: TGTGCCAGCAGCTTATGGTTTCCCGGGACTCGTCTCGTGATGAACACTGAAGCTTTCTTT.

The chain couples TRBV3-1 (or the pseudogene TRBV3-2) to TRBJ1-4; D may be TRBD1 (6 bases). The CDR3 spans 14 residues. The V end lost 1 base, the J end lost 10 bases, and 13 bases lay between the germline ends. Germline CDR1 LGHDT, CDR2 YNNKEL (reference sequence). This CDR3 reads CASSQGGQGGKLFF. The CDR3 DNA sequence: TGTGCCAGCAGCCAAGGAGGGCAAGGGGGAAAACTGTTTTTT.

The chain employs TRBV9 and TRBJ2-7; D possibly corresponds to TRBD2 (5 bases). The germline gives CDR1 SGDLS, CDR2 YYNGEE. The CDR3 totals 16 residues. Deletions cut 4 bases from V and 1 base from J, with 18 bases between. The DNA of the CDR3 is TGTGCCAGCAGCACAAAAGGAGGTTTCGGGTCCTACGAGCAGTACTTC. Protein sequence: CASSTKGGFGSYEQYF.

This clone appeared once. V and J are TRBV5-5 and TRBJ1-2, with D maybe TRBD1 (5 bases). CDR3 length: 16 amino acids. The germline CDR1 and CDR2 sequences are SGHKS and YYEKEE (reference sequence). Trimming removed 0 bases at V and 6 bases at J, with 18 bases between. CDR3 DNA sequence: TGTGCCAGCAGCTTGGCCGGAATCAGGGAGCGGGATGGCTACACCTTC. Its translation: CASSLAGIRERDGYTF. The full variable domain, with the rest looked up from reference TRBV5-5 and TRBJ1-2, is DAGVTQSPTHLIKTRGQQVTLRCSPISGHKSVSWYQQVLGQGPQFIFQYYEKEERGRGNFPDRFSARQFPNYSSELNVNALLLGDSALYLCASSLAGIRERDGYTFGSGTRLTVV.